These 22 T cell receptor beta chains originate from one sample sequenced in a study of regulatory T cells in long-lasting Graves disease. Time point specified: newly diagnosed GD, antithyroid drugs for less than 3 months. The TCR library used RNA extracted from PBMCs. Assembly of TCR beta libraries relied on iRepertoire HTBI primers together with Arm-PCR of CDR3 regions. TCRdb redid the calling of the multiplex PCR reads with MiXCR, one entry per CDR3 protein. The repertoire holds about 440,000 distinct CDR3 sequences, with roughly 17% as singletons. Another study also made use of these data, one on T cells in Graves' hyperthyroidism and ophthalmopathy.

The starting material was peripheral blood mononuclear cells (PBMCs), obtained at new diagnosis, from a patient treated with antithyroid drugs. All receptors come from a woman aged 18-29 years with Graves disease.

This clonotype was seen a few times. The chain is built from TRBV7-9 and TRBJ2-7, with no clear D. The germline CDR1 and CDR2 sequences are SEHNR and FQNEAQ (reference sequence). This CDR3 contains 14 residues. The ends were cut back, 0 bases at V and 2 bases at J, with 8 bases in the middle. CDR3 region: CASSLAGYAYEQYF. The CDR3 nucleotides read TGTGCCAGCAGCTTAGCGGGATACGCCTACGAGCAGTACTTC.

This clonotype was picked up many times. The chain joins TRBV28 to TRBJ2-7; the match to TRBD2 covers 10 bases. The V and J ends lost 4 bases and 6 bases, in that order; junction bases with no gene match: 3. The CDR3 length is 13 residues. CDR1 is MDHEN and CDR2 is SYDVKM in the germline V gene. CDR3 loop: CASSSSGSVEQYF. The CDR3 DNA reads as TGTGCCAGCAGTTCTAGCGGGAGCGTCGAGCAGTACTTC.

This clonotype was counted only a few times. This rearrangement joins TRBV6-1 to TRBJ2-7; TRBD1 matches at 10 bases. The J segment lost 6 bases and the V segment lost 8 bases, leaving 7 bases of the junction unmatched. CDR1 and CDR2 (germline): MNHNS, SASEGT. This CDR3 has 13 amino acids. CDR3 in amino acids: CASLRDRGSEQYF. CDR3 in DNA: TGTGCCAGCCTTCGGGACAGGGGTTCCGAGCAGTACTTC.

This clonotype was seen repeatedly, ten times or more. The chain joins TRBV6-1 to TRBJ2-7; D not certain. Trimming shortened V by 6 bases and J by 1 base, and 4 bases separated the two germline ends. CDR1 and CDR2 from the germline V gene are MNHNS and SASEGT. This CDR3 is built from 11 residues. CDR3 bases: TGTGCCAGCAGGCGGTCCTACGAGCAGTACTTC. It is translated as CASRRSYEQYF.

This clonotype was observed many times. The CDR3 bases are TGTGCCAGCAGCGTAGGTCGTCTTAGTACTGAAGCTTTCTTT. It specifies CASSVGRLSTEAFF. V gene TRBV9 combines with J gene TRBJ1-1; D unresolved. V was cut by 0 bases and J by 5 bases, with 11 bases left in between. The length of the CDR3 is 14 residues. The germline CDR1 and CDR2 sequences are SGDLS and YYNGEE.

This clonotype occurred a few times. One end of the junction is discordant with germline, which a read error may explain. The chain couples TRBV9 to TRBJ2-7; a weak D match, TRBD1 (5 bases). This CDR3 contains 13 residues. Germline assignment: CDR1 SGDLS and CDR2 YYNGEE. CDR3 bases: TGTGCCAGCAGCGTAGATGGGGCCAACGAACAGTACTTC. It is translated as CASSVDGANEQYF. Full variable domain (missing parts from reference TRBV9 and TRBJ2-7): DSGVTQTPKHLITATGQRVTLRCSPRSGDLSVYWYQQSLDQGLQFLIQYYNGEERAKGNILERFSAQQFPDLHSELNLSSLELGDSALYFCASSVDGANEQYFGPGTRLTVT.

This clonotype was recorded many times. V and J are TRBV6-2 or TRBV6-3 and TRBJ2-7, with D perhaps matching TRBD2 (6 bases). V was cut by 6 bases and J by 2 bases, with 17 bases left in between. CDR1 and CDR2 from the germline V gene are MNHEY and SVGEGT. This CDR3 has 15 amino acids. CDR3 coding DNA: TGTGCCAGCAGCACCGGGGGAGCGGACCCCTACGAGCAGTACTTC. Encoded protein: CASSTGGADPYEQYF.

There are a few counts of this clonotype. The J gene is TRBJ1-6, the V gene TRBV7-2; tentatively, D is TRBD1 (6 bases). The ends were cut back, 5 bases at V and 10 bases at J, with 12 bases in the middle. CDR1 is SGHTA, CDR2 FQGNSA, per germline. The CDR3 runs to 13 residues. The CDR3 spells CASSPTGASPLHF. The DNA for the CDR3 is TGTGCCAGCAGCCCAACGGGGGCCTCACCCCTCCACTTT. The entire variable domain, with the rest obtained from reference TRBV7-2 and TRBJ1-6, is as follows: GAGVSQSPSNKVTEKGKDVELRCDPISGHTALYWYRQSLGQGLEFLIYFQGNSAPDKSGLPSDRFSAERTGGSVSTLTIQRTQQEDSAVYLCASSPTGASPLHFGNGTRLTVT.

This chain joins TRBV11-2 and TRBJ1-4; D possibly corresponds to TRBD1 (5 bases). The CDR3 has 14 residues. CDR1 is SGHAT and CDR2 is FQNNGV in the germline V gene. Trimming left V 6 bases short and J 7 bases short, with 15 bases between. The CDR3 bases are TGTGCCAGCAGTAATGGGCTTGGGGGTGAAAAACTGTTTTTT. Amino acid sequence: CASSNGLGGEKLFF.

With regard to this clonotype: A much larger clone lies a single base off, so this may be a read error. This CDR3 is CASSLGPGTGSSYNEQYF. In DNA, the CDR3 is TGTGCCAGCAGCTTAGGTCCAGGGACAGGTTCCTCCTACAATGAGCAGTACTTC. The chain couples TRBV7-2 to TRBJ2-7; 8 bases match TRBD1. The CDR3 is 18 amino acids. Per the germline V gene, CDR1 is SGHTA and CDR2 is FQGNSA. Trimming cost V 1 base and J 7 bases; bases outside gene matches: 18.

This clonotype was seen repeatedly, ten times or more. This sequence joins TRBV2 and TRBJ1-5; 8 bases match TRBD1. CDR1 and CDR2 from the germline V gene are SNHLY and FYNNEI. The CDR3 runs 15 residues. V lost 5 bases and J lost 4; bases outside the gene matches: 7. CDR3 amino acids: CASSFGTGLNQPQHF. The CDR3 DNA sequence: TGTGCCAGCAGTTTCGGGACAGGATTAAATCAGCCCCAGCATTTT. The whole variable domain, remainder taken from reference TRBV2 and TRBJ1-5, is EPEVTQTPSHQVTQMGQEVILRCVPISNHLYFYWYRQILGQKVEFLVSFYNNEISEKSEIFDDQFSVERPDGSNFTLKIRSTKLEDSAMYFCASSFGTGLNQPQHFGDGTRLSIL.

This chain uses TRBV9 with TRBJ2-1, with D possibly matching TRBD1 (5 bases). V lost 0 bases, J lost 2 bases, and 9 bases lay in between. Looked up from germline, CDR1 is SGDLS and CDR2 is YYNGEE. The CDR3 sequence is 15 residues long. CDR3 residues: CASSVAQGTYNEQFF. Here the CDR3 DNA reads TGTGCCAGCAGCGTAGCTCAGGGTACCTACAATGAGCAGTTCTTC.

This clonotype appeared many times. CDR3 in DNA: TGTGCCAGCAGTTACCCAATCCCGCCCCGGCGAGATAATGTAATGAACACTGAAGCTTTCTTT. This translates into CASSYPIPPRRDNVMNTEAFF. This sequence joins TRBV6-5 and TRBJ1-1; no firm D call. This CDR3 contains 21 residues. The V end lost 2 bases, the J end lost 0 bases, and 28 bases lay between the germline ends. In germline, CDR1 is MNHEY, CDR2 SVGAGI.

This clonotype was seen more than once but under ten times. V usage is TRBV7-2 and J usage is TRBJ2-6, with TRBD2 as a possible D gene (5 bases). The CDR3 totals 17 residues. Germline-derived CDR1 and CDR2 are SGHTA and FQGNSA. Trimming pared 6 bases from V and 0 bases from J, leaving 15 bases between. The CDR3 nucleotides read TGTGCCAGCAGACCTCCCCGAGGGCCCTCTGGGGCCAACGTCCTGACTTTC. Encoded protein: CASRPPRGPSGANVLTF.

There are a few counts of this clonotype. The genes are TRBV4-2 and TRBJ2-7; D perhaps matches TRBD2 (6 bases). This CDR3 comprises 15 residues. The V end was cut by 0 bases, the J end by 4 bases, with 13 bases between. Germline lookup yields CDR1 LGHNA and CDR2 YNFKEQ. CDR3 in amino acids: CASSQDAGPVYEQYF. The DNA for the CDR3 is TGTGCCAGCAGCCAAGATGCGGGACCGGTTTACGAGCAGTACTTC.

This clonotype came up many times. The chain couples TRBV6-1 to TRBJ1-5; the D gene is possibly TRBD1 (5 bases). The V end lost 1 base, the J end lost 5 bases, and 6 bases lay between the germline ends. The CDR3 contains 13 residues. Germline V gene data show CDR1 as MNHNS and CDR2 as SASEGT. The CDR3 nucleotides are TGTGCCAGCAGTGAAGTAGGGGATCAGCCCCAGCATTTT. Translated: CASSEVGDQPQHF.

This clonotype was picked up a small number of times. V is TRBV10-3 and J is TRBJ2-1, with 8 positions matching TRBD2. The V gene end was trimmed by 4 bases and the J gene end by 7 bases; junction bases not matched to a gene: 9. The CDR3 spans 15 residues. The germline V gene has CDR1 ENHRY and CDR2 SYGVKD. This CDR3 reads CAISGGGAGENEQFF. CDR3 nucleotides: TGTGCCATCAGTGGGGGGGGAGCGGGAGAGAATGAGCAGTTCTTC.

There are many counts of this clonotype. The V and J genes are TRBV12-3 or TRBV12-4 and TRBJ1-2; weak D call: TRBD1 (5 bases). V lost 5 bases and J lost 5, with 15 bases in between. The CDR3 is 14 amino acids. The CDR3 sequence: CASSAPTGTYGYTF. In nucleotides, the CDR3 is TGTGCCAGCAGTGCCCCAACGGGGACGTATGGCTACACCTTC.

In its sample, this clonotype was seen a few times. The rearrangement joins TRBV29-1 to TRBJ2-3, with D uncertain. The CDR3 consists of 15 residues. Between the trimmed V and J ends, which lost 3 bases and 2 bases, there was a span of 15 bases. Germline assignment: CDR1 SQVTM and CDR2 ANQGSEA. The CDR3 sequence is CSVDAGRGYTDTQYF. The CDR3 bases are TGCAGCGTTGACGCCGGTCGCGGCTACACAGATACGCAGTATTTT.

There are a few counts of this clonotype. The chain combines TRBV5-4 with TRBJ1-6; 9 nucleotides match TRBD1. The CDR3 loop spans 17 amino acids. With 4 bases clipped from V and 2 bases from J, the junction kept 7 bases outside the gene matches. CDR1 SGHNT and CDR2 YYREEE come from the germline V gene (reference sequence). In nucleotides, the CDR3 is TGTGCCAGCAGCAAAACTCGACAGGGGGCCTATAATTCACCCCTCCACTTT. Its translation is CASSKTRQGAYNSPLHF.

This clonotype was seen many times. This sequence joins TRBV18 and TRBJ2-1, with a weak D call TRBD1 (5 bases). Germline V CDR1 and CDR2: KGHSH, LQKENI. Trimming took off 4 bases at V and 2 bases at J, with 12 bases between the two ends. This CDR3 is built from 15 residues. The CDR3 sequence: CASSLGAATYNEQFF. DNA for the CDR3: TGTGCCAGCTCACTAGGGGCCGCAACCTACAATGAGCAGTTCTTC.

The chain is built from TRBV19 and TRBJ1-5; D unresolved. The V end lost 2 bases, the J end lost 6 bases, and 17 bases lay between the germline ends. Germline V gene sequence: CDR1 LNHDA, CDR2 SQIVND (reference sequence). The CDR3 sequence is 16 residues long. CDR3: CASSINGPMMVQPQHF. The CDR3 DNA is TGTGCCAGTAGTATAAATGGTCCGATGATGGTTCAGCCCCAGCATTTT. Together with reference TRBV19 and TRBJ1-5, the CDR3 gives the full variable domain: DGGITQSPKYLFRKEGQNVTLSCEQNLNHDAMYWYRQDPGQGLRLIYYSQIVNDFQKGDIAEGYSVSREKKESFPLTVTSAQKNPTAFYLCASSINGPMMVQPQHFGDGTRLSIL.